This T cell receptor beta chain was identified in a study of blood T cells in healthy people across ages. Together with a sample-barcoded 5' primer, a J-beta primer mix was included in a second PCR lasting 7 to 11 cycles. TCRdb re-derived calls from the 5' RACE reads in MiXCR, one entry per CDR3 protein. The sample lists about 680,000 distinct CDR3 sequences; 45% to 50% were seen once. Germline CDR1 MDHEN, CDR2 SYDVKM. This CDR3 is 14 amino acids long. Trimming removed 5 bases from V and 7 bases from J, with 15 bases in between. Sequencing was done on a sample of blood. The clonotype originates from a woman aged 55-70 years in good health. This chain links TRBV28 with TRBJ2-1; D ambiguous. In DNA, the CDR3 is TGTGCCAGCAGTCCTCGGGCCACTGGGAATGAGCAGTTCTTC. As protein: CASSPRATGNEQFF.